A selection of T cell receptor beta chains follows, all from one sample in a study of T cells in Graves' hyperthyroidism and ophthalmopathy. TCRdb recomputed calls from the multiplex PCR reads with MiXCR, one row per CDR3 protein. This sample yields about 260,000 distinct CDR3 sequences, of which 15% to 20% are seen a single time; around 30% belongs to the top ten. The sequenced sample was blood. The receptors stem from a woman in her late teens or twenties with Graves' ophthalmopathy. Both conserved end residues are part of each CDR3. The D gene is left open where the match is weak. Clone size is given for some rows only: seen once, a few or many times, or a class if the clone is expanded.

abundance: many; j_gene: TRBJ1-1; v_gene: TRBV2; d_gene: .; CDR3aa: CARGNTEAFF; CDR3nt: TGTGCCAGAGGGAACACTGAAGCTTTCTTT
abundance: few; j_gene: TRBJ2-3; v_gene: TRBV13; d_gene: .; CDR3aa: CASSLEGGKDADTQYF; CDR3nt: TGTGCCAGCAGCTTGGAGGGAGGAAAAGATGCAGATACGCAGTATTTT
abundance: many; j_gene: TRBJ2-5; v_gene: TRBV3-1; d_gene: TRBD2; CDR3aa: CASSQPRLAAPQETQYF; CDR3nt: TGTGCCAGCAGCCAACCCCGACTAGCGGCTCCCCAAGAGACCCAGTACTTC
abundance: many; j_gene: TRBJ2-7; v_gene: TRBV27; d_gene: .; CDR3aa: CASSFRPGYEQYF; CDR3nt: TGTGCCAGCAGTTTCAGACCCGGGTACGAGCAGTACTTC
abundance: .; j_gene: TRBJ1-5; v_gene: TRBV19; d_gene: TRBD1; CDR3aa: CASSLTTGYNQPQHF; CDR3nt: TGTGCCAGTAGTCTCACGACAGGGTACAATCAGCCCCAGCATTTT
abundance: many; j_gene: TRBJ1-1; v_gene: TRBV28; d_gene: TRBD1; CDR3aa: CASSSLDRINTEAFF; CDR3nt: TGTGCCAGCAGTTCCCTGGACAGGATAAACACTGAAGCTTTCTTT
abundance: few; j_gene: TRBJ1-5; v_gene: TRBV3-1; d_gene: .; CDR3aa: CASSGRNNQPQHF; CDR3nt: TGTGCCAGCAGCGGGCGAAACAATCAGCCCCAGCATTTT
abundance: many; j_gene: TRBJ2-3; v_gene: TRBV13; d_gene: TRBD2; CDR3aa: CASSLGSGGRSTDTQYF; CDR3nt: TGTGCCAGCAGCTTGGGTAGCGGGGGCCGGAGCACAGATACGCAGTATTTT
abundance: many; j_gene: TRBJ1-5; v_gene: TRBV9; d_gene: .; CDR3aa: CAATSPNTFQGRSNQPQHF; CDR3nt: TGTGCCGCGACCTCACCCAATACTTTCCAGGGGCGAAGCAATCAGCCCCAGCATTTT
abundance: many; j_gene: TRBJ2-3; v_gene: TRBV5-1; d_gene: .; CDR3aa: CASSLAHQGDTQYF; CDR3nt: TGCGCCAGCAGCTTGGCCCACCAGGGTGATACGCAGTATTTT
abundance: many; j_gene: TRBJ2-1; v_gene: TRBV24-1; d_gene: .; CDR3aa: CATGGGGSYNEQFF; CDR3nt: TGTGCCACCGGGGGAGGGGGGTCCTACAATGAGCAGTTCTTC